These 21 T cell receptor beta chains originate from one sample sequenced in a study of cytomegalovirus exposure and HLA in healthy donors. It was with 60 Vbeta and 13 Jbeta primers that the PCR ran. Clones were read by immunoSEQ multiplex PCR, and TCRdb kept only the in-frame ones, dropping some. The sample includes roughly 97,000 clones, 73% of them seen just once. Sequenced sample: PBMCs. The receptors originated from a man in his forties or fifties in good health and CMV-seronegative.

V is TRBV12-2 and J is TRBJ1-4; the table calls TRBD1, which could not be checked here. TRBV12-2 is labeled a pseudogene. CDR3 length: 22 residues. The CDR3 DNA reads as TGTGCAAGTCGCTTAGCTGACAGGGGGCGAGAATGGAGGAATGATACTTGTGAAAAACTGTTTTTT. Amino acid sequence: CASRLADRGREWRNDTCEKLFF.

The genes are TRBV5-6 and TRBJ1-6, with D unresolved. Trimming took off 1 base at V and 9 bases at J, with 11 bases between the two ends. Germline V gene data show CDR1 as SGHDT and CDR2 as YYEEEE. This CDR3 has 14 residues. The CDR3 is CASSLFSTFSPLHF. The CDR3 DNA reads as TGTGCCAGCAGCTTGTTTAGTACCTTTTCACCCCTCCACTTT.

This chain connects TRBV7-9 to TRBJ2-7; D gene ambiguous. V lost 5 bases, J lost 6 bases, and 8 bases lay in between. Germline V gene data show CDR1 as SEHNR and CDR2 as FQNEAQ (reference sequence). There are 11 residues in the CDR3. The CDR3 loop reads CASSERSEQYF. The CDR3 DNA sequence: TGTGCCAGCAGCGAGAGAAGCGAGCAGTACTTC.

V usage is TRBV27 and J usage is TRBJ1-6; no definite D call. Between the trimmed V and J ends, which lost 4 bases and 0 bases, there was a span of 13 bases. The CDR3 consists of 17 residues. Germline V gene lookup returns CDR1 MNHEY and CDR2 SMNVEV (reference sequence). CDR3: CASSYVLPSSYNSPLHF. The CDR3 DNA is TGTGCCAGCAGTTACGTCCTCCCGAGCTCCTATAATTCACCCCTCCACTTT.

This sequence joins TRBV4-1 and TRBJ1-1; no firm D call. The germline V gene has CDR1 MGHRA and CDR2 YSYEKL. Trimming took 6 bases from V and 0 from J, leaving 8 bases between them. The CDR3 sequence is 13 residues long. The CDR3 sequence is CASRLQLNTEAFF. CDR3 DNA sequence: TGCGCCAGCAGGTTACAGCTGAACACTGAAGCTTTCTTT.

The chain is built from TRBV5-1 and TRBJ2-3, with TRBD2 matching 10 bases. The CDR3 loop spans 18 amino acids. Germline lookup yields CDR1 SGHRS and CDR2 YFSETQ. V shed 3 bases and J 1 base; nucleotides not matched to a gene: 11. CDR3 residues: CASSSLGASGGGTDTQYF. The CDR3 DNA is TGCGCCAGCAGCTCACTTGGTGCTAGCGGGGGAGGCACAGATACGCAGTATTTT. Variable domain in full (rest from reference TRBV5-1 and TRBJ2-3): KAGVTQTPRYLIKTRGQQVTLSCSPISGHRSVSWYQQTPGQGLQFLFEYFSETQRNKGNFPGRFSGRQFSNSRSEMNVSTLELGDSALYLCASSSLGASGGGTDTQYFGPGTRLTVL.

V gene TRBV5-7 combines with J gene TRBJ1-1, with 10 bases matching TRBD1. TRBV5-7 is flagged as an ORF with uncertain function. V trimming: 4 bases; J trimming: 3 bases; junction bases outside the gene matches: 9. The CDR3 has 16 residues. CDR3 DNA: TGTGCCAGCAGCCCGGGGACAGGGGTATATCACACTGAAGCTTTCTTT. It encodes CASSPGTGVYHTEAFF.

The chain recombines TRBV7-9 with TRBJ2-1; the D gene is possibly TRBD1 (6 bases). This CDR3 has 13 amino acids. Germline CDR1 and CDR2: SEHNR and FQNEAQ (reference sequence). Trimming took 5 bases from V and 6 from J, leaving 11 bases between them. CDR3 loop: CASSLQGSNEQFF. The CDR3 region has the DNA TGTGCCAGCAGCCTACAGGGTTCCAATGAGCAGTTCTTC.

DNA of the CDR3: TGTGCCAGCAGTTTTAGGTTAGCTAGCACAGATACGCAGTATTTT. Its protein product is CASSFRLASTDTQYF. The rearrangement joins TRBV27 to TRBJ2-3; D is unresolved. CDR1 and CDR2 from the germline V gene are MNHEY and SMNVEV (reference sequence). V dropped 3 bases and J dropped 0 bases, with 10 bases sitting between them. CDR3 size: 15 residues.

This clone was found a few times. The J gene is TRBJ1-4, the V gene TRBV19; no clear D. The CDR3 spans 16 residues. Trimming shortened V by 1 base and J by 0 bases, and 9 bases separated the two germline ends. Per germline, CDR1 LNHDA and CDR2 SQIVND (reference sequence). CDR3 nucleotides: TGTGCCAGTAGTATAGCGGGATTCCCAACTAATGAAAAACTGTTTTTT. This encodes CASSIAGFPTNEKLFF. The full variable domain, its missing parts supplied by reference TRBV19 and TRBJ1-4, is DGGITQSPKYLFRKEGQNVTLSCEQNLNHDAMYWYRQDPGQGLRLIYYSQIVNDFQKGDIAEGYSVSREKKESFPLTVTSAQKNPTAFYLCASSIAGFPTNEKLFFGSGTQLSVL.

The genes are TRBV27 and TRBJ2-2; 8 bases are shared with TRBD1. Per germline, CDR1 MNHEY and CDR2 SMNVEV (reference sequence). Unmatched junction bases numbered 6, after V lost 6 bases and J lost 6 bases. CDR3 length: 14 residues. CDR3 bases: TGTGCCAGCAGCCGACAGGGGATACCCGGGGAGCTGTTTTTT. Its protein is CASSRQGIPGELFF.

This clone was picked up a small number of times. The chain has TRBV4-1 and TRBJ1-1; D is possibly TRBD1 (5 bases). V was pared by 4 bases and J by 0 bases, with 15 bases between. There are 16 residues in the CDR3. The V gene's germline CDR1 is MGHRA and CDR2 YSYEKL. CDR3 DNA: TGCGCCAGCAGCCGCCAAGATGACAGTGTGAACACTGAAGCTTTCTTT. This codes for CASSRQDDSVNTEAFF.

The V call is TRBV5-8, the J call TRBJ1-5; 7 positions agree with TRBD1. Trimming at V came to 4 bases and at J to 2 bases, leaving 6 bases not matched to a gene. The CDR3 runs to 15 residues. Germline CDR1 reads SGHTS; CDR2 reads YDEGEE. The CDR3 coding sequence is TGTGCCAGCAGCCGACAGGGATTCGGCAATCAGCCCCAGCATTTT. This sequence encodes CASSRQGFGNQPQHF.

The chain combines TRBV4-1 with TRBJ2-1; 11 bases are shared with TRBD1. The CDR3 is 17 residues long. Losses at the gene ends were 0 bases for V and 7 bases for J; bases not matched to a gene: 8. Per the germline V gene, CDR1 is MGHRA and CDR2 is YSYEKL. For the CDR3, the DNA is TGCGCCAGCAGCCAAGATCCTAGGACAGGGGGCCTTAATGAGCAGTTCTTC. Encoded protein: CASSQDPRTGGLNEQFF.

This clone was counted between two and nine times. Here the CDR3 reads CASSLDPGSSLGYTF. CDR3 in DNA: TGCGCCAGCAGCTTGGATCCCGGGAGTTCACTTGGCTACACCTTC. V and J are TRBV5-1 and TRBJ1-2; D is uncertain. Trimming pared 0 bases from V and 7 bases from J, leaving 16 bases between. The CDR3 is made up of 15 amino acids. Germline values: CDR1 SGHRS, CDR2 YFSETQ. The full variable domain, in which reference TRBV5-1 and TRBJ1-2 provide the parts outside the CDR3, is KAGVTQTPRYLIKTRGQQVTLSCSPISGHRSVSWYQQTPGQGLQFLFEYFSETQRNKGNFPGRFSGRQFSNSRSEMNVSTLELGDSALYLCASSLDPGSSLGYTFGSGTRLTVV.

The chain couples TRBV5-1 to TRBJ2-7; 9 bases are a match to TRBD2. The germline CDR1 and CDR2 sequences are SGHRS and YFSETQ. Trimming removed 0 bases from V and 7 bases from J; junction bases left unmatched: 8. The CDR3 is 15 amino acids. The CDR3 sequence is CASSLAGTSSGEQYF. The CDR3 coding sequence is TGCGCCAGCAGCTTGGCCGGGACTAGCTCGGGGGAGCAGTACTTC.

The rearrangement uses TRBV21-1 and TRBJ1-4; the table names TRBD1, a call not compared with the DNA. TRBV21-1 is listed as a pseudogene. CDR3 length: 14 residues. The CDR3 DNA sequence: TGTGCCAGCAGCCCCCGGGACAGTAATGAAAAACTGTTTTTT. As protein: CASSPRDSNEKLFF.

The chain carries TRBV5-5 and TRBJ1-1; D unresolved. This CDR3 region has 17 residues. The V gene lost 4 bases and the J gene lost 3 bases, with 22 bases spanning the gap. Per germline, CDR1 SGHKS and CDR2 YYEKEE (reference sequence). The CDR3 sequence: CASSEVVVDRGDTEAFF. The CDR3, as DNA: TGTGCCAGCAGCGAGGTCGTCGTCGACCGGGGTGACACTGAAGCTTTCTTT.

In its sample, this clone was seen once. This chain connects TRBV7-2 to TRBJ2-3, with D tentatively TRBD2 (6 bases). Germline V gene sequence: CDR1 SGHTA, CDR2 FQGNSA. The CDR3 runs 14 residues. Deletions cut 3 bases from V and 6 bases from J, with 13 bases between. This CDR3 reads CASSFGTLGDTQYF. The DNA for the CDR3 is TGTGCCAGCAGCTTCGGGACTCTGGGTGATACGCAGTATTTT. Filled out from reference TRBV7-2 and TRBJ2-3, the complete variable domain reads GAGVSQSPSNKVTEKGKDVELRCDPISGHTALYWYRQSLGQGLEFLIYFQGNSAPDKSGLPSDRFSAERTGGSVSTLTIQRTQQEDSAVYLCASSFGTLGDTQYFGPGTRLTVL.

The rearrangement links TRBV7-2 to TRBJ1-1, with 7 bases fitting TRBD1. The ends lost 4 bases at V and 4 bases at J; junction bases unmatched: 3. In germline, CDR1 is SGHTA, CDR2 FQGNSA. This CDR3 is 13 amino acids long. The CDR3 loop is CASSSDRRTEAFF. For the CDR3, the DNA is TGTGCCAGCAGCTCGGACAGGCGCACTGAAGCTTTCTTT.

The V and J genes are TRBV14 and TRBJ2-1; TRBD1 is a possible D gene (6 bases). V gave up 1 base and J gave up 9 bases, with 19 bases separating them. Germline V gene lookup returns CDR1 SGHDN and CDR2 FVKESK. The CDR3 spans 16 residues. The CDR3 sequence: CASSQALGAGVGEQFF. In DNA form, the CDR3 reads TGTGCCAGCAGCCAAGCTCTGGGGGCAGGGGTTGGTGAGCAGTTCTTC.